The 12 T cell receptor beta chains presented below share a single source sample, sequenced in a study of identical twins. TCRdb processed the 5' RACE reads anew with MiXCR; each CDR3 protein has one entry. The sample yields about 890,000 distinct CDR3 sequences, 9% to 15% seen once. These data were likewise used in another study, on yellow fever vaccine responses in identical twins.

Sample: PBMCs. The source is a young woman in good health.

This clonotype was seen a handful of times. CDR3 in amino acids: CASSLAFVLNTEAFF. The CDR3, as DNA: TGTGCCAGCAGCTTAGCGTTTGTTCTGAACACTGAAGCTTTCTTT. The chain carries TRBV7-2 and TRBJ1-1, with D unresolved. This CDR3 has 15 amino acids. V dropped 0 bases and J dropped 0 bases, with 8 bases sitting between them. CDR1 is SGHTA, CDR2 FQGNSA, per germline.

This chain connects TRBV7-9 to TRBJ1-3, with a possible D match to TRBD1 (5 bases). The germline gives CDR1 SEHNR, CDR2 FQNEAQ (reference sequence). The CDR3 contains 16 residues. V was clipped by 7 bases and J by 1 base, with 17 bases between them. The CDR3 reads CASTGTQLGSGNTIYF. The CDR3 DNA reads TGTGCCAGCACAGGGACTCAGCTTGGTTCTGGAAACACCATATATTTT. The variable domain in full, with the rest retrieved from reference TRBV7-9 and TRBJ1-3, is DTGVSQNPRHKITKRGQNVTFRCDPISEHNRLYWYRQTLGQGPEFLTYFQNEAQLEKSRLLSDRFSAERPKGSFSTLEIQRTEQGDSAMYLCASTGTQLGSGNTIYFGEGSWLTVV.

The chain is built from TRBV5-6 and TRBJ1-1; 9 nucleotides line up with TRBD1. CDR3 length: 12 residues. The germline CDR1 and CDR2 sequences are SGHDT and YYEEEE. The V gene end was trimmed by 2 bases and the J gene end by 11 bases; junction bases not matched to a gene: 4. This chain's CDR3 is CASSFPGQGAFF. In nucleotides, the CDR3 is TGTGCCAGCAGCTTCCCTGGACAGGGGGCTTTCTTT.

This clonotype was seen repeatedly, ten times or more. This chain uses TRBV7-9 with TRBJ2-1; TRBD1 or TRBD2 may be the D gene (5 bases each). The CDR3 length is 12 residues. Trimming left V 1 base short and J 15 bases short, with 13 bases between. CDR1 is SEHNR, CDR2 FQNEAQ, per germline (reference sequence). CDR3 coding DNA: TGTGCCAGCAGCTTAGAGGGCCAGGGACCGTTCTTC. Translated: CASSLEGQGPFF. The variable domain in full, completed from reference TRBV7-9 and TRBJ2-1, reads DTGVSQNPRHKITKRGQNVTFRCDPISEHNRLYWYRQTLGQGPEFLTYFQNEAQLEKSRLLSDRFSAERPKGSFSTLEIQRTEQGDSAMYLCASSLEGQGPFFGPGTRLTVL.

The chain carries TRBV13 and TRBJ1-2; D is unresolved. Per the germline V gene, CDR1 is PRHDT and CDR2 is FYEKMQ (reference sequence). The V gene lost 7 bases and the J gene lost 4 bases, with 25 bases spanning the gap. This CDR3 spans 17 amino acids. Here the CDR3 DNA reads TGTGCCAGCACCTACCTGCCGGAAGTCTCGGTGGGCTATGGCTACACCTTC. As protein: CASTYLPEVSVGYGYTF.

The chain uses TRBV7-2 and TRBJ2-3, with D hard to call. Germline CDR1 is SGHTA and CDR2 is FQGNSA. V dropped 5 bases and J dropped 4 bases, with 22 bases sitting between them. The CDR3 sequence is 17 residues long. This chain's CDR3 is CASSPTVSPQIADTQYF. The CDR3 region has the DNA TGTGCCAGCAGCCCCACCGTGTCCCCTCAGATCGCAGATACGCAGTATTTT.

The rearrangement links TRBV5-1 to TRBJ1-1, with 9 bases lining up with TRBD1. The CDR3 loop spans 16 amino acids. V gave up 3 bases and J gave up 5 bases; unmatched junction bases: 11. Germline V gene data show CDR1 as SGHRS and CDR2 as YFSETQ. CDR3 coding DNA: TGCGCCAGCAGCTCGCCGGGACAGGGAGGTCCGACTGAAGCTTTCTTT. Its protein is CASSSPGQGGPTEAFF. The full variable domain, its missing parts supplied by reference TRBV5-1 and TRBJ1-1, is KAGVTQTPRYLIKTRGQQVTLSCSPISGHRSVSWYQQTPGQGLQFLFEYFSETQRNKGNFPGRFSGRQFSNSRSEMNVSTLELGDSALYLCASSSPGQGGPTEAFFGQGTRLTVV.

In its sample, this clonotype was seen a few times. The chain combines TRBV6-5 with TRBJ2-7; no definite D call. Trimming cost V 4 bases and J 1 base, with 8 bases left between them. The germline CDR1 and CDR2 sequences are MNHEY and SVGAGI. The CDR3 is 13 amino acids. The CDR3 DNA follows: TGTGCCAGCAGTTCTCGACCATCCTACGAGCAGTACTTC. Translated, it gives CASSSRPSYEQYF.

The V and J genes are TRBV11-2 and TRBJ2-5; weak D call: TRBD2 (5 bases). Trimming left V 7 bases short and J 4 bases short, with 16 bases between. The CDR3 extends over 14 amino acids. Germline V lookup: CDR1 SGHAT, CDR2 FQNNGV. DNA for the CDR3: TGTGCCAGCACCAGAGCCCCCGGAGGAGAGACCCAGTACTTC. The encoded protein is CASTRAPGGETQYF.

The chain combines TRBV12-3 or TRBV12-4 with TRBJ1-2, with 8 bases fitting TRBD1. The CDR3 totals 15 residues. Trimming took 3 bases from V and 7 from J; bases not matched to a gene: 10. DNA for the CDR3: TGTGCCAGCAGTTTCGGTCCCAGGGGGCGCGGTGGCTACACCTTC. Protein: CASSFGPRGRGGYTF.

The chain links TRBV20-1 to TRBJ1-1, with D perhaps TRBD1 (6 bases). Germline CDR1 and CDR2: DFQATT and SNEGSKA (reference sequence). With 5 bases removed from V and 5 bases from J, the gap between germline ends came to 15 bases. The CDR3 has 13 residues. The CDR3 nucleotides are TGCAGTGCTGCCAAAGGGGGAAGTACTGAAGCTTTCTTT. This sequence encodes CSAAKGGSTEAFF.

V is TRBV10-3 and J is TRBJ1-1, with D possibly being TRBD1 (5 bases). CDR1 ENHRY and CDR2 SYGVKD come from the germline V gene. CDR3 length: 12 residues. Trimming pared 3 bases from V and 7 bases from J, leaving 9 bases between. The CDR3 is CAISEDRYEAFF. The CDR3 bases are TGTGCCATCAGTGAAGACAGATATGAAGCTTTCTTT.